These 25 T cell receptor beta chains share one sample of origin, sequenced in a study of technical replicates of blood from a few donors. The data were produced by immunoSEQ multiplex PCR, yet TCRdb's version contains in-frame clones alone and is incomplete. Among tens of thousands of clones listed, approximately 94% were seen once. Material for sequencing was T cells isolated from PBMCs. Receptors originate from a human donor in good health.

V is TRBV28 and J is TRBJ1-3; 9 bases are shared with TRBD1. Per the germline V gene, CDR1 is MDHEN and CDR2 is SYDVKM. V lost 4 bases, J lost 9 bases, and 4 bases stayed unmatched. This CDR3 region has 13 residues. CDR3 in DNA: TGTGCCAGCAGTTCGGGACAGGGAGGCACCATATATTTT. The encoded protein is CASSSGQGGTIYF.

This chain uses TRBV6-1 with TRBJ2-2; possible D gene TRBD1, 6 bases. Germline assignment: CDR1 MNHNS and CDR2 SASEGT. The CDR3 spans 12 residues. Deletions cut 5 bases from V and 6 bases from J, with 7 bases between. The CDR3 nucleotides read TGTGCCAGCAGTTGGACAGCCGGGGAGCTGTTTTTT. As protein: CASSWTAGELFF.

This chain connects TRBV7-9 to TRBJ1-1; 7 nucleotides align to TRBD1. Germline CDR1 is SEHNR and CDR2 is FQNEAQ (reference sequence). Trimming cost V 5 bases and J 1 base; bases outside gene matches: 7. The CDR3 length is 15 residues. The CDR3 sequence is CASSRDRLQNTEAFF. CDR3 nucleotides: TGTGCCAGCAGCCGGGACAGACTACAGAACACTGAAGCTTTCTTT.

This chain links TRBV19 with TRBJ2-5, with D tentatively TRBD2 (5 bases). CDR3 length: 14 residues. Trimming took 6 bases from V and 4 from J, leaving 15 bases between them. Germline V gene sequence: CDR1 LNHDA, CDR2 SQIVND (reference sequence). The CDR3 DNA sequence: TGTGCCAGTAGCCTCACTAGTATCTTAGAGACCCAGTACTTC. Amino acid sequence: CASSLTSILETQYF.

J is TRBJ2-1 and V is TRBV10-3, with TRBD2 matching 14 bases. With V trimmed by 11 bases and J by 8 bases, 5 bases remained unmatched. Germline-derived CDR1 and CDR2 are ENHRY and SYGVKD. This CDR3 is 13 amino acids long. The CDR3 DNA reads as TGTGCCTTAGGACTAGCGGGAGGATATGAGCAGTTCTTC. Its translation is CALGLAGGYEQFF.

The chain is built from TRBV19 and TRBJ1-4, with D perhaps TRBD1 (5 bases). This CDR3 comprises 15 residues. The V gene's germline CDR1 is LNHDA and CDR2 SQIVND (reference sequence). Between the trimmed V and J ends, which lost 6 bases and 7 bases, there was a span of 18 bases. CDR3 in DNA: TGTGCCAGTAGAACTCAGGGTCTCAGTGGTGAAAAACTGTTTTTT. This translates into CASRTQGLSGEKLFF.

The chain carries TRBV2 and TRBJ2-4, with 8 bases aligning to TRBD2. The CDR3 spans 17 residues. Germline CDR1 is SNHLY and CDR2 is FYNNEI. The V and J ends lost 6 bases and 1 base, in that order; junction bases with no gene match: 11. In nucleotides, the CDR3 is TGTGCCAGCAGGGACCTTGAGAGCGGGAGCGCCAAAAACATTCAGTACTTC. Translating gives CASRDLESGSAKNIQYF.

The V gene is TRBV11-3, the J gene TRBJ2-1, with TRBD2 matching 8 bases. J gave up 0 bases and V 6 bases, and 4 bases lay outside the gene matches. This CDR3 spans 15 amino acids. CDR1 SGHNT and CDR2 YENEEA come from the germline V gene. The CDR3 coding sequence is TGTGCCAGCAGACAGAGCGGGAGCTCCTACAATGAGCAGTTCTTC. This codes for CASRQSGSSYNEQFF.

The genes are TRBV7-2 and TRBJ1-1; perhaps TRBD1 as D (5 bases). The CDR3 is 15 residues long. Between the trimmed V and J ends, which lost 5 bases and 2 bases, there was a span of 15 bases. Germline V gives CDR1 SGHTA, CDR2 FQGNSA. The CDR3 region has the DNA TGTGCCAGCAGCCACGGGCGGGGCCTTAACACTGAAGCTTTCTTT. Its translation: CASSHGRGLNTEAFF. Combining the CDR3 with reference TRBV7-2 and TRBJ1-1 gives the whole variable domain GAGVSQSPSNKVTEKGKDVELRCDPISGHTALYWYRQSLGQGLEFLIYFQGNSAPDKSGLPSDRFSAERTGGSVSTLTIQRTQQEDSAVYLCASSHGRGLNTEAFFGQGTRLTVV.

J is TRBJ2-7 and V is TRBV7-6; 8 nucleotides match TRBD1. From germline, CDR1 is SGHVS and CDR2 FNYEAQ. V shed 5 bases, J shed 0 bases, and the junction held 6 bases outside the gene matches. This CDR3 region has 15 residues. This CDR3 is CASSPRQGLSYEQYF. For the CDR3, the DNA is TGTGCCAGCAGCCCGAGACAGGGGCTCTCCTACGAGCAGTACTTC.

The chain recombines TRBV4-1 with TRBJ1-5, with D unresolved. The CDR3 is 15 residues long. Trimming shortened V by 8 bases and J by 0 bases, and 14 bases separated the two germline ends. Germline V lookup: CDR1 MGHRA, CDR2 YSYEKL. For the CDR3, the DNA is TGCGCCAGCCGCTTGACACCCGATAGCAATCAGCCCCAGCATTTT. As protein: CASRLTPDSNQPQHF.

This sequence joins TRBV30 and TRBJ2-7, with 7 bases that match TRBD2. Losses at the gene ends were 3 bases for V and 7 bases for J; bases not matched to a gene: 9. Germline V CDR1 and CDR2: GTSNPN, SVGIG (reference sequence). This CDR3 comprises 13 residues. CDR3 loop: CAWRAQGGDEQYF. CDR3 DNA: TGTGCCTGGAGGGCGCAGGGAGGGGATGAGCAGTACTTC. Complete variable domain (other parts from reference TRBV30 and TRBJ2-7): SQTIHQWPATLVQPVGSPLSLECTVEGTSNPNLYWYRQAAGRGLQLLFYSVGIGQISSEVPQNLSASRPQDRQFILSSKKLLLSDSGFYLCAWRAQGGDEQYFGPGTRLTVT.

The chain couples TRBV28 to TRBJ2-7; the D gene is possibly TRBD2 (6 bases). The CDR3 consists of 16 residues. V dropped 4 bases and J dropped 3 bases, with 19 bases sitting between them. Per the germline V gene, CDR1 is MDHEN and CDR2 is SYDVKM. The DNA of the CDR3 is TGTGCCAGCAGTTCAACAGTGGGGGGAGACTACTACGAGCAGTACTTC. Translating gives CASSSTVGGDYYEQYF. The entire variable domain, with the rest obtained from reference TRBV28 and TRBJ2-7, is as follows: DVKVTQSSRYLVKRTGEKVFLECVQDMDHENMFWYRQDPGLGLRLIYFSYDVKMKEKGDIPEGYSVSREKKERFSLILESASTNQTSMYLCASSSTVGGDYYEQYFGPGTRLTVT.

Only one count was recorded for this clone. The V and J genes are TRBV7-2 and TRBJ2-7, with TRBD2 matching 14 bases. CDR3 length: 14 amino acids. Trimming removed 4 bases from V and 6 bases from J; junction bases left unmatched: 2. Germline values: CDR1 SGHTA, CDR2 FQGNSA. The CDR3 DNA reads TGTGCCAGCAGCTCGGGACTAGCGGGAGCCGAGCAGTACTTC. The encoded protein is CASSSGLAGAEQYF.

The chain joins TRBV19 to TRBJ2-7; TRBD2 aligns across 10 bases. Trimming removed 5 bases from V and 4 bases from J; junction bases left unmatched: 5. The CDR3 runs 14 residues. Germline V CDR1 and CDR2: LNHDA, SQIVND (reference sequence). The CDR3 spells CASSPTSGAYEQYF. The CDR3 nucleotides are TGTGCCAGTAGTCCTACTAGCGGGGCTTACGAGCAGTACTTC. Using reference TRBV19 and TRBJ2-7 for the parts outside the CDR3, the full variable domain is DGGITQSPKYLFRKEGQNVTLSCEQNLNHDAMYWYRQDPGQGLRLIYYSQIVNDFQKGDIAEGYSVSREKKESFPLTVTSAQKNPTAFYLCASSPTSGAYEQYFGPGTRLTVT.

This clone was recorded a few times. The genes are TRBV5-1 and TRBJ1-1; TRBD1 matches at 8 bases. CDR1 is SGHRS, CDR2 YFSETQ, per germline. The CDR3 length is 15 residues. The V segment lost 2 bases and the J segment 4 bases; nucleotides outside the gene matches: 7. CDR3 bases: TGCGCCAGCAGCTTTGGCAGGGGGCAGGGCACTGAAGCTTTCTTT. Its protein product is CASSFGRGQGTEAFF.

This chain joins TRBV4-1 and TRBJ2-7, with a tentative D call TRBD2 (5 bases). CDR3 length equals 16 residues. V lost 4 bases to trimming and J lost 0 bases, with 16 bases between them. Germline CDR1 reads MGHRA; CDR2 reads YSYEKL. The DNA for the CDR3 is TGCGCCAGCAGCCCCGAATTGGGAGCGGACTCCTACGAGCAGTACTTC. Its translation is CASSPELGADSYEQYF.

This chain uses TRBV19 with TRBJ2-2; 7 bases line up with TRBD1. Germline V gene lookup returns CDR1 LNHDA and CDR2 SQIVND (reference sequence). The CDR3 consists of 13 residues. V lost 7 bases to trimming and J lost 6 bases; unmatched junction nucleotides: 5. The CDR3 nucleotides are TGTGCCAGTACCCTGACAGGGTCCGGGGAGCTGTTTTTT. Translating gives CASTLTGSGELFF. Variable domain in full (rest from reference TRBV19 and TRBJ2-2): DGGITQSPKYLFRKEGQNVTLSCEQNLNHDAMYWYRQDPGQGLRLIYYSQIVNDFQKGDIAEGYSVSREKKESFPLTVTSAQKNPTAFYLCASTLTGSGELFFGEGSRLTVL.

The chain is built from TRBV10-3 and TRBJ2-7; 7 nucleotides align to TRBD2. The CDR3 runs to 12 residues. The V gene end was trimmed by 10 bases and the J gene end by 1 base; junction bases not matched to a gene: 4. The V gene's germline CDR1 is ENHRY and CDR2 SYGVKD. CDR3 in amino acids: CASGSNSYEQYF. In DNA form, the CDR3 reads TGTGCCAGCGGGAGTAATTCCTACGAGCAGTACTTC.

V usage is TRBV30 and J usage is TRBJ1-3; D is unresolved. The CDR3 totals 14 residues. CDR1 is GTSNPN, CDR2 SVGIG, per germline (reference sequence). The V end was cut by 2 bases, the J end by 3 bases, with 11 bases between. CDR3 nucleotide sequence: TGTGCCTGGAGTCGAGGATCTGGTGGAAACACCATATATTTT. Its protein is CAWSRGSGGNTIYF.

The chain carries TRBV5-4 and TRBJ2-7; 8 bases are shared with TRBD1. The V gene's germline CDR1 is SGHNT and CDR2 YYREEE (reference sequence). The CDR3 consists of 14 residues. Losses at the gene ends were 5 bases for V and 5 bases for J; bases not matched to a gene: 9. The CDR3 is CASSLDRELDEQYF. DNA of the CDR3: TGTGCCAGCAGTCTGGACAGGGAGCTTGACGAGCAGTACTTC.

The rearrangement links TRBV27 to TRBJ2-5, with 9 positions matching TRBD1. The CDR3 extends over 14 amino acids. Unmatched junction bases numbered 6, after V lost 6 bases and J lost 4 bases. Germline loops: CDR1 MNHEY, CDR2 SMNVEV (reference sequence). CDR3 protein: CASSYNRGPETQYF. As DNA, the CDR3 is TGTGCCAGCAGCTATAACAGGGGGCCAGAGACCCAGTACTTC.

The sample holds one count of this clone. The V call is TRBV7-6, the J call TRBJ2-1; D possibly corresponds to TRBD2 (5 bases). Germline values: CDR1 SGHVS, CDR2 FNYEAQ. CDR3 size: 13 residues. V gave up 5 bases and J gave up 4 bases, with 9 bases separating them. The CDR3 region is CASSQLVYNEQFF. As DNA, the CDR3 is TGTGCCAGCAGCCAACTAGTTTACAATGAGCAGTTCTTC.

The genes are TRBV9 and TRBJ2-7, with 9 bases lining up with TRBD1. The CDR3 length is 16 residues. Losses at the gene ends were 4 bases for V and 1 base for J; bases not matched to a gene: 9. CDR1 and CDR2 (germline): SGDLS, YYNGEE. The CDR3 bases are TGTGCCAGCAGCCCGACTCCGGGACAGGGTTCCTACGAGCAGTACTTC. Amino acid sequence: CASSPTPGQGSYEQYF.

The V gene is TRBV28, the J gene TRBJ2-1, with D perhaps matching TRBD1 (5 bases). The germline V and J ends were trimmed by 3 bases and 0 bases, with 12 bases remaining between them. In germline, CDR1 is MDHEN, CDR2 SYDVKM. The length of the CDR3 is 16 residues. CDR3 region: CASSLGRKSSYNEQFF. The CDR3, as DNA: TGTGCCAGCAGTTTGGGGCGTAAGAGCTCCTACAATGAGCAGTTCTTC.